The 12 T cell receptor beta chains presented below share a single source sample, sequenced in a study of type 1 regulatory T cells (dated by TCRdb to about 2021). Sequencing was performed on an Illumina MiSeq. Using fastp trimming at Q25 and MiXCR clonotype assembly, TCRdb reanalyzed the public sequencing data and kept in-frame beta chains. Every CDR3 protein is listed once, alongside the most common genes and DNA of its rows. The sample table holds fewer than 25,000 distinct CDR3 sequences, of which approximately 72% were seen once. 13% to 15% of the sample comes from the top ten. These TCRs are of unknown antigen specificity. The material sequenced was cultured T cells, either the whole culture or a sorted T cell fraction (not recorded which). In the paper's terms, the cell subset or site label means: Tr1-enriched cell product generated in vitro against host alloantigens. The source of these receptors is a human donor in good health.

This clonotype was counted once. J is TRBJ2-3 and V is TRBV5-1; the D gene could be TRBD1 or TRBD2 (5 bases each). The ends were cut back, 0 bases at V and 8 bases at J, with 10 bases in the middle. The CDR3 length is 13 residues. The V gene's germline CDR1 is SGHRS and CDR2 YFSETQ. For the CDR3, the DNA is TGCGCCAGCAGCTTGGCCGACGGGGCTACGCAGTATTTT. This translates into CASSLADGATQYF. The whole variable domain, filled in from reference TRBV5-1 and TRBJ2-3, reads KAGVTQTPRYLIKTRGQQVTLSCSPISGHRSVSWYQQTPGQGLQFLFEYFSETQRNKGNFPGRFSGRQFSNSRSEMNVSTLELGDSALYLCASSLADGATQYFGPGTRLTVL.

The chain has TRBV2 and TRBJ2-1; TRBD2 is a possible D gene (6 bases). Trimming stripped 6 bases from V and 8 bases from J, with 23 bases between. Germline V gives CDR1 SNHLY, CDR2 FYNNEI. The CDR3 is 16 residues long. DNA of the CDR3: TGTGCCAGCAGCTTCCTCCGGGACTGGGTTTCCGATGAGCAGTTCTTC. This sequence encodes CASSFLRDWVSDEQFF.

The chain has TRBV6-1 and TRBJ1-2, with 8 bases aligning to TRBD1. CDR3 length: 13 amino acids. Germline values: CDR1 MNHNS, CDR2 SASEGT. V gave up 10 bases and J gave up 4 bases; unmatched junction bases: 8. CDR3 sequence reads: CAIGTGPGYGYTF. The CDR3 bases are TGTGCCATCGGGACAGGCCCCGGCTATGGCTACACCTTC.

Only one count was recorded for this clonotype. The gene calls are TRBV12-3 or TRBV12-4 and TRBJ1-3; no clear D. This CDR3 comprises 14 residues. Trimming pared 6 bases from V and 0 bases from J, leaving 9 bases between. CDR3 amino acids: CASRFTSSGNTIYF. In DNA form, the CDR3 reads TGTGCCAGCAGATTCACCAGCTCTGGAAACACCATATATTTT.

The V and J genes are TRBV6-2 or TRBV6-3 and TRBJ2-2; D not certain. CDR3 size: 13 residues. V shed 7 bases and J shed 4 bases, with 10 bases lying between them. CDR1 and CDR2 (germline): MNHEY, SVGEGT. CDR3 sequence reads: CASNLWGTGELFF. The CDR3 bases are TGTGCCAGCAATCTATGGGGCACCGGGGAGCTGTTTTTT.

The chain carries TRBV5-1 and TRBJ2-3; 9 bases map to TRBD1. The CDR3 loop spans 15 amino acids. V gave up 4 bases and J gave up 4 bases; unmatched junction bases: 7. Per the germline V gene, CDR1 is SGHRS and CDR2 is YFSETQ. The CDR3 nucleotides read TGCGCCAGCAGCCAACAGGGGGCGTATGCAGATACGCAGTATTTT. It is translated as CASSQQGAYADTQYF.

This clonotype was found once. The chain joins TRBV12-3 or TRBV12-4 to TRBJ2-7; TRBD1 matches 8 bases. The V gene end was trimmed by 5 bases and the J gene end by 7 bases; junction bases not matched to a gene: 7. This CDR3 has 13 amino acids. CDR3 region: CASSLQGAGEQYF. The DNA of the CDR3 is TGTGCCAGCAGTCTCCAGGGGGCGGGGGAGCAGTACTTC.

V usage is TRBV7-2 and J usage is TRBJ1-2; TRBD1 aligns across 7 bases. Germline CDR1 SGHTA, CDR2 FQGNSA. V trimming: 4 bases; J trimming: 7 bases; junction bases outside the gene matches: 9. The CDR3 extends over 14 amino acids. The CDR3 DNA reads as TGTGCCAGCAGCTCCTATGACAGGGTGGCTGGCTACACCTTC. Its protein product is CASSSYDRVAGYTF. The variable domain in full, with the rest retrieved from reference TRBV7-2 and TRBJ1-2, is GAGVSQSPSNKVTEKGKDVELRCDPISGHTALYWYRQSLGQGLEFLIYFQGNSAPDKSGLPSDRFSAERTGGSVSTLTIQRTQQEDSAVYLCASSSYDRVAGYTFGSGTRLTVV.

The chain couples TRBV5-4 to TRBJ2-5; tentatively, D is TRBD2 (7 bases). The germline CDR1 and CDR2 sequences are SGHNT and YYREEE (reference sequence). The CDR3 sequence is 14 residues long. The V and J ends lost 4 bases and 1 base respectively, with 11 bases between them. CDR3 coding DNA: TGTGCCAGCAGCGTCCGGGGGGCCCAAGAGACCCAGTACTTC. As protein: CASSVRGAQETQYF.

This sequence joins TRBV5-6 and TRBJ1-1; TRBD1 is a possible D gene (5 bases). CDR1 is SGHDT, CDR2 YYEEEE, per germline. V lost 4 bases and J 7 bases, leaving 20 bases between the germline ends. The CDR3 loop spans 15 amino acids. CDR3 loop: CASSPAGFGAGEAFF. The CDR3 region has the DNA TGTGCCAGCAGCCCCGCGGGGTTTGGGGCGGGTGAAGCTTTCTTT.

V gene TRBV20-1 combines with J gene TRBJ2-7; D is perhaps TRBD1 (6 bases). This CDR3 contains 12 residues. With 3 bases removed from V and 4 bases from J, the gap between germline ends came to 10 bases. Germline values: CDR1 DFQATT, CDR2 SNEGSKA (reference sequence). The CDR3 nucleotides read TGCAGTGCTAGGGGCAGGGGTTACGAGCAGTACTTC. Its translation is CSARGRGYEQYF.

Here the CDR3 DNA reads TGTGCCAGCAGTACCATTCGGACAGGCGGGGGCTATGGCTACACCTTC. Its translation: CASSTIRTGGGYGYTF. The J gene is TRBJ1-2, the V gene TRBV27, with TRBD1 matching 7 bases. The CDR3 totals 16 residues. V was clipped by 5 bases and J by 4 bases; unmatched bases: 13. CDR1 is MNHEY, CDR2 SMNVEV, per germline (reference sequence).